This T cell receptor beta chain was sequenced in a study of T cell changes during pregnancy in multiple sclerosis. Here immunoSEQ multiplex PCR was the method, and the copy in TCRdb shows in-frame clones only, minus some. The sample yields tens of thousands of clones, 88% seen once. Sequences were derived from peripheral blood, sampled in the first trimester of pregnancy. The TCR was taken from a female donor with multiple sclerosis, enrolled in a pregnancy study.

CDR3 in DNA: TGTGCCAGCTCCCGGGACAGGCTAACAGATACGCAGTATTTT. Residues: CASSRDRLTDTQYF. V is TRBV6-4 and J is TRBJ2-3, with 8 bases fitting TRBD1. J gave up 3 bases and V 8 bases, and 7 bases lay outside the gene matches. The CDR3 consists of 14 residues. The V gene's germline CDR1 is MRHNA and CDR2 SNTAGT.